Following are 7 T cell receptor beta chains from one sample sequenced in a study of brain T cells in children with intractable seizures. Time point in this sample: blood from clinic visit 5 months post-surgery; TSC patient then seizure free. The assay was immunoSEQ multiplex PCR, and TCRdb's table has in-frame clones only and misses some. The repertoire holds around 340,000 clones, with 93% as singletons. The source material was peripheral blood, sampled roughly 5 months after surgery. The receptor set was obtained from a boy in the first two years of life with tuberous sclerosis and intractable seizures.

As to this clone: The sample contains more than one DNA sequence encoding this CDR3. The chain is built from TRBV12-3 or TRBV12-4 and TRBJ1-4; D is uncertain. The CDR3 loop spans 11 amino acids. V lost 3 bases, J lost 7 bases, and 3 bases lay in between. The CDR3 DNA is TGTGCCAGCAGTTTGAGTGAAAAACTGTTTTTT. Protein sequence: CASSLSEKLFF.

In its sample, this clone was seen once. The CDR3 protein is CASSILPTNYGYTF. The CDR3 DNA reads as TGTGCCAGCAGTATCCTACCGACTAACTATGGCTACACCTTC. The rearrangement links TRBV28 to TRBJ1-2, with D unresolved. Trimming shortened V by 5 bases and J by 0 bases, and 10 bases separated the two germline ends. In germline, CDR1 is MDHEN, CDR2 SYDVKM. This CDR3 is built from 14 residues.

This chain joins TRBV13 and TRBJ2-7, with unresolved D. The CDR3 length is 13 residues. CDR1 is PRHDT and CDR2 is FYEKMQ in the germline V gene (reference sequence). Deletions cut 5 bases from V and 2 bases from J, with 10 bases between. The CDR3 DNA sequence: TGTGCCAGCAGCCGACCCCTAACCTACGAGCAGTACTTC. Amino acids: CASSRPLTYEQYF.

This chain connects TRBV6-5 to TRBJ2-7; the D is unclear. Germline V lookup: CDR1 MNHEY, CDR2 SVGAGI. CDR3 length: 11 amino acids. The V gene lost 6 bases and the J gene lost 7 bases, with 10 bases spanning the gap. This CDR3 is CASSTPREQYF. CDR3 nucleotide sequence: TGTGCCAGCAGCACCCCCCGTGAGCAGTACTTC.

The rearrangement links TRBV6-2 or TRBV6-3 to TRBJ2-3, with TRBD2 as a possible D gene (6 bases). CDR1 is MNHEY and CDR2 is SVGEGT in the germline V gene. V gave up 5 bases and J gave up 2 bases, with 20 bases separating them. CDR3 length: 17 residues. CDR3 in DNA: TGTGCCAGCAGTACACCGGGACCAGCGGGCTTCACAGATACGCAGTATTTT. It translates to CASSTPGPAGFTDTQYF.

This chain uses TRBV7-6 with TRBJ2-7; D may be TRBD2 (6 bases). Trimming pared 1 base from V and 9 bases from J, leaving 13 bases between. Germline V CDR1 and CDR2: SGHVS, FNYEAQ. This CDR3 is built from 13 residues. CDR3 DNA: TGTGCCAGCAGCTTAGAGGGAGTTAGCGGGCAGTACTTC. The encoded protein is CASSLEGVSGQYF.

The chain has TRBV6-5 and TRBJ1-2; 9 nucleotides agree with TRBD1. The CDR3 sequence is 13 residues long. Germline lookup yields CDR1 MNHEY and CDR2 SVGAGI. J lost 3 bases, V lost 7 bases, and 3 bases had no gene match. CDR3 in amino acids: CASTRTGDYGYTF. The DNA for the CDR3 is TGTGCCAGCACCCGGACAGGGGACTATGGCTACACCTTC.